This is a list of T cell receptor beta chains from one sample in a study of shared clonotypes between healthy human individuals. Data came from immunoSEQ multiplex PCR; TCRdb stores just in-frame clones and leaves some out. This repertoire shows fewer than 2.5 million clones, 80% to 95% found once; its top ten account for roughly 0.39%. The sample consisted of naive CD4+ T cells from PBMCs. Source of these receptors: a man between 18 and 29 years old in good health. Some clones in this sample may be carry-over from other donors' samples. CDR3s include the opening cysteine and the closing phenylalanine or tryptophan. The D gene is left open where the match is weak.

. | TRBJ1-1 | TRBV7-2 | TGTGCCAGCAGCTTTGGCTCTTTCATGAACACTGAAGCTTTCTTT | CASSFGSFMNTEAFF
TRBD2 | TRBJ2-1 | TRBV5-1 | TGCGCCAGCAGCGGTGGTTTCCCGGGACTAGCGGGTCCTGACTCCTACAATGAGCAGTTCTTC | CASSGGFPGLAGPDSYNEQFF
. | TRBJ1-4 | TRBV15 | TGTGCCACCAGCAGAGATAACAGGAAAAATGAAAAACTGTTTTTT | CATSRDNRKNEKLFF
. | TRBJ1-4 | TRBV5-4 | TGTGCCAGCAGCTCGGGACGGCTTAATGAAAAACTGTTTTTT | CASSSGRLNEKLFF
TRBD1 | TRBJ1-5 | TRBV10-1 | TGCGCCAGCAGTGAGTCGTCAGGGGGCGCGCCTCAGCCCCAGCATTTT | CASSESSGGAPQPQHF
. | TRBJ1-2 | TRBV5-4 | TGTGCCAGCAGCACCGGGACCCGAGGCTACACCTTC | CASSTGTRGYTF
. | TRBJ2-2 | TRBV7-2 | TGTGCCAGCAGCTTAGGGGTCGGGGGACGCCCGGGTGGGCTGTTTTTT | CASSLGVGGRPGGLFF
. | TRBJ1-2 | TRBV28 | TGTGCCAGTAGGCCGACCGTCTATGGCTACACCTTC | CASRPTVYGYTF
. | TRBJ1-5 | TRBV2 | TGTGCCAGCAGTGTTGTGGGCTATCAGCCCCAGCATTTT | CASSVVGYQPQHF
. | TRBJ2-3 | TRBV18 | TGTGCCAGCTCACCACCGGGACGGACAGATACGCAGTATTTT | CASSPPGRTDTQYF
TRBD2 | TRBJ2-4 | TRBV28 | TGTGCCAGGGCCTCGGGGGAACTTAGCGGGAGAGCCAAAAACATTCAGTACTTC | CARASGELSGRAKNIQYF